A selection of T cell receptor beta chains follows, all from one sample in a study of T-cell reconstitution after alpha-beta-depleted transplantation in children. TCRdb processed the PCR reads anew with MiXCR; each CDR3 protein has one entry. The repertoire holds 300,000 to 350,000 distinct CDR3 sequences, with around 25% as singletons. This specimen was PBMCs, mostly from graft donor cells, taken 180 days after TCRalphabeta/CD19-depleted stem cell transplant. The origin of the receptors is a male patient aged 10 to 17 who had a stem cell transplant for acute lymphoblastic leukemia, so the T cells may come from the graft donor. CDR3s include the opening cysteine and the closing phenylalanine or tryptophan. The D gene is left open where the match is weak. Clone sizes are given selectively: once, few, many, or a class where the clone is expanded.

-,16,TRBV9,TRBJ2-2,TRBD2,TGTGCCAGCAGCGTCAGGACTAGCGGATACACCGGGGAGCTGTTTTTT,CASSVRTSGYTGELFF
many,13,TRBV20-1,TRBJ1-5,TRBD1,TGCAGTGCCGGACAGGCCCGCAATCAGCCCCAGCATTTT,CSAGQARNQPQHF
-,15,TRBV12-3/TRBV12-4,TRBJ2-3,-,TGTGCCAGCTTCCCCGGGTGGGTGCGAGCAGATACGCAGTATTTT,CASFPGWVRADTQYF
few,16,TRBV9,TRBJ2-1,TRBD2,TGTGCCAGCAGCGTAGGGGGACTAGCGGGATACAATGAGCAGTTCTTC,CASSVGGLAGYNEQFF
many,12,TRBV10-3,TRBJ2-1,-,TGTGCCATCAGTGTCGCCTACAATGAGCAGTTCTTC,CAISVAYNEQFF
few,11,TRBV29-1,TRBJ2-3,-,TGCAGTTTGGGCCTGACAGATACGCAGTATTTT,CSLGLTDTQYF
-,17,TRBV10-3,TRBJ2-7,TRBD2,TGTGCCATCAGTGCCTCCTTCGGGACTAGCGGTTCCTACGAGCAGTACTTC,CAISASFGTSGSYEQYF
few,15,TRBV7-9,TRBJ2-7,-,TGTGCCAGCAGCTTAAGATACGGCCACGGTTACGAGCAGTACTTC,CASSLRYGHGYEQYF
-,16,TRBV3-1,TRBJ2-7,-,TGTGCCAGCAGCCCGAAGGAGGGGACAGAATTCTACGAGCAGTACTTC,CASSPKEGTEFYEQYF
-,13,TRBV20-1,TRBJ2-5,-,TGCAGTGCTAGAGAGGACAGAAAAGAGACCCAGTACTTC,CSAREDRKETQYF
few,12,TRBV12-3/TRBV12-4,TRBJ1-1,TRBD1,TGTGCCAGCAGTCTTGGACAGGCTGAAGCTTTCTTT,CASSLGQAEAFF
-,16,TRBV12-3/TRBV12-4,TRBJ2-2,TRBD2,TGTGCCAGCAGTTTCCCGGCGGGAGGAAGGACCGGGGAGCTGTTTTTT,CASSFPAGGRTGELFF
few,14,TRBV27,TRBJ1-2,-,TGTGCCAGCAGTGGGGCCCTACAGATCTACGGCTACACCTTC,CASSGALQIYGYTF
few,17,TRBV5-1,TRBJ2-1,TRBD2,TGCGCCAGCAGCTTGTTCGGGTGGCTAGCGGGGCACAATGAGCAGTTCTTC,CASSLFGWLAGHNEQFF
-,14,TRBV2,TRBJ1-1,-,TGTGCCAGCAGTGTCCTGAGAGGGATCACTGAAGCTTTCTTT,CASSVLRGITEAFF
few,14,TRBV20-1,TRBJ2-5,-,TGCAGTGCTAGAGCCGGGGGGCGCCAAGAGACCCATTACTTC,CSARAGGRQETHYF
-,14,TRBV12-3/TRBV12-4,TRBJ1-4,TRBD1,TGTGCCAGCAGTACGACAGGGAGGGTAGAAAAACTGTTTTTT,CASSTTGRVEKLFF
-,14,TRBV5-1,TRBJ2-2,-,TGCGCCAGCAGCCTCAGGGCGCTTGCGGGGGAGCTGTTTTTT,CASSLRALAGELFF
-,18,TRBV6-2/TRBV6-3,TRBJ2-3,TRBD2,TGTGCCAGCAGTTCTTTTCGACTAGCGGGGGGCAGCACAGATACGCAGTATTTT,CASSSFRLAGGSTDTQYF
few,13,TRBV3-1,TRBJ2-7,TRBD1,TGTGCCAGCAGCCAAGAGACAGGGTGGGAGCAGTACTTC,CASSQETGWEQYF
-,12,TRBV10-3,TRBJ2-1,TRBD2,TGTGCCATCACCTTAGCGGGAGGTAAGCAGTTCTTC,CAITLAGGKQFF
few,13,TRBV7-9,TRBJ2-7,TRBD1,TGTGCCAGCAGCTACAGGGGGCCCTACGAGCAGTACTTC,CASSYRGPYEQYF
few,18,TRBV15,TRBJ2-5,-,TGTGCCACCAGCAGAGATCTTAATTTGGGCAGGGAACAAGAGACCCAGTACTTC,CATSRDLNLGREQETQYF
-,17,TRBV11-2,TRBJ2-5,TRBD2,TGTGCCAGCAGCTCGGGACTAGCGGGAGGAGGAAAAGAGACCCAGTACTTC,CASSSGLAGGGKETQYF
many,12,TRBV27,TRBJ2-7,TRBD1,TGTGCCAGCAGTGAACAGGGGTTGGAGCAGTACTTC,CASSEQGLEQYF